The 22 T cell receptor beta chains below all came from one sample that was sequenced in a study of T cell responses to AZD1222 COVID-19 vaccine. TCRdb's copy holds only in-frame clones and misses some; the assay was immunoSEQ multiplex PCR. The sample includes 100,000 to 150,000 clones, 80% to 95% of them seen just once. The input for sequencing was peripheral blood, taken on day 0 of MenACWY control vaccination. The source is an adult in good health.

The chain uses TRBV2 and TRBJ1-1; the D gene is possibly TRBD1 (6 bases). This CDR3 has 13 amino acids. The V end was cut by 8 bases, the J end by 6 bases, with 16 bases between. Germline CDR1 and CDR2: SNHLY and FYNNEI. The CDR3 sequence is CASGWTAVAEAFF. Written as DNA, the CDR3 is TGTGCCAGCGGATGGACAGCAGTTGCTGAAGCTTTCTTT.

This clone was found a few times. This chain uses TRBV28 with TRBJ2-7; 10 bases match TRBD1. CDR1 and CDR2 (germline): MDHEN, SYDVKM. The trim removed 5 bases at V and 7 bases at J, leaving 5 bases unmatched. This CDR3 contains 13 residues. The CDR3 bases are TGTGCCAGCAGTGGGACAGGGGATTGGGAGCAGTACGTC. Translating gives CASSGTGDWEQYV.

The chain combines TRBV5-5 with TRBJ2-7, with 11 bases fitting TRBD1. V dropped 0 bases and J dropped 3; count of bases not matched to a gene: 5. The CDR3 loop spans 16 amino acids. Per the germline V gene, CDR1 is SGHKS and CDR2 is YYEKEE (reference sequence). CDR3 coding DNA: TGTGCCAGCAGCTTGGGGACAGGGGGCCTCGGCTACGAGCAGTACGTC. Residues: CASSLGTGGLGYEQYV.

The rearrangement joins TRBV4-3 to TRBJ1-5; D is uncertain. Germline V gene lookup returns CDR1 LGHNA and CDR2 YSLEER. Deletions cut 0 bases from V and 3 bases from J, with 12 bases between. This CDR3 contains 16 residues. The CDR3 spells CASSQEVRHVNQPQHF. The CDR3 nucleotides read TGCGCCAGCAGCCAAGAGGTCAGGCACGTCAATCAGCCCCAGCATTTT.

The rearrangement joins TRBV19 to TRBJ1-3; D is uncertain. V was clipped by 3 bases and J by 2 bases, with 11 bases between them. This CDR3 spans 15 amino acids. Germline-derived CDR1 and CDR2 are LNHDA and SQIVND (reference sequence). CDR3 DNA sequence: TGTGCCAGTAGTATCTCGGACGGGCCTGGAAACACCATATATTTT. The encoded protein is CASSISDGPGNTIYF.

The chain carries TRBV12-3 or TRBV12-4 and TRBJ1-1; D gene ambiguous. Trimming left V 3 bases short and J 2 bases short, with 7 bases between. CDR3 length equals 13 residues. The CDR3 reads CASSLWNNTEAFF. CDR3 coding DNA: TGTGCCAGCAGTTTGTGGAACAACACTGAAGCTTTCTTT.

J is TRBJ1-1 and V is TRBV10-3; no clear D gene. The V gene's germline CDR1 is ENHRY and CDR2 SYGVKD. Trimming took 7 bases from V and 1 from J, leaving 13 bases between them. The CDR3 is 14 residues long. DNA of the CDR3: TGTGCCATCACCGGAGGGAAGTCGAACACTGAAGCTTTCTTT. Protein: CAITGGKSNTEAFF.

CDR3 region: CASSTAGASTYNEQFF. DNA for the CDR3: TGCGCCAGCAGCACGGCAGGGGCATCAACCTACAATGAGCAGTTCTTC. The genes are TRBV5-1 and TRBJ2-1, with D possibly matching TRBD1 (6 bases). V lost 4 bases and J 2 bases, leaving 16 bases between the germline ends. The CDR3 totals 16 residues. Germline lookup yields CDR1 SGHRS and CDR2 YFSETQ.

V is TRBV18 and J is TRBJ2-7; TRBD1 matches at 9 bases. Germline V gives CDR1 KGHSH, CDR2 LQKENI. The CDR3 covers 16 residues. J gave up 4 bases and V 2 bases, and 9 bases lay outside the gene matches. CDR3 loop: CASSPSPGQGPYEQYF. The CDR3 nucleotides read TGTGCCAGCTCACCATCGCCGGGACAGGGTCCTTACGAGCAGTACTTC.

This chain links TRBV7-9 with TRBJ2-7; 8 bases fit TRBD1. Trimming took 5 bases from V and 1 from J; bases not matched to a gene: 7. The CDR3 loop spans 15 amino acids. Looked up from germline, CDR1 is SEHNR and CDR2 is FQNEAQ (reference sequence). The CDR3 region is CASSIDRGKSYEQYV. The CDR3, as DNA: TGTGCCAGCAGCATCGACAGGGGTAAATCCTACGAGCAGTACGTC.

The rearrangement links TRBV5-1 to TRBJ2-7; 9 positions match TRBD2. The germline V gene has CDR1 SGHRS and CDR2 YFSETQ. The CDR3 has 17 amino acids. The V and J ends lost 5 bases and 0 bases, in that order; junction bases with no gene match: 12. The CDR3 reads CASSQLSGRRGSYEQYF. The CDR3 bases are TGCGCCAGCAGTCAGCTTAGCGGGAGACGAGGCTCCTACGAGCAGTACTTC.

This CDR3 reads CASSFGTGALQPQHF. As DNA, the CDR3 is TGTGCCAGCAGTTTTGGGACAGGGGCTTTGCAGCCCCAGCATTTT. This rearrangement joins TRBV27 to TRBJ1-5, with TRBD1 matching over 10 bases. The junction had 6 bases not matched to a gene; V was cut back by 3 bases and J by 7 bases. CDR3 length: 15 residues. Germline CDR1 reads MNHEY; CDR2 reads SMNVEV (reference sequence).

The CDR3 coding sequence is TGTGCCAGCAGCTTAGCGGGCTCTGGAAACACCATATATTTT. Residues: CASSLAGSGNTIYF. The chain is built from TRBV11-2 and TRBJ1-3; D gene ambiguous. Germline-derived CDR1 and CDR2 are SGHAT and FQNNGV. Trimming shortened V by 1 base and J by 0 bases, and 4 bases separated the two germline ends. The CDR3 is made up of 14 amino acids.

This clone was observed a single time. V gene TRBV18 combines with J gene TRBJ1-6; tentative D call: TRBD1 (6 bases). The CDR3 consists of 15 residues. The V end was cut by 3 bases, the J end by 9 bases, with 15 bases between. CDR1 is KGHSH, CDR2 LQKENI, per germline. The CDR3 reads CASSPEQGVFSPLHF. The CDR3 nucleotides read TGTGCCAGCTCACCGGAACAGGGTGTATTTTCACCCCTCCACTTT.

CDR3 nucleotide sequence: TGTGCCAGCAGCTCTACAGGGGGCGCCGGAAACACCATATATTTT. This gives the protein CASSSTGGAGNTIYF. The chain carries TRBV7-3 and TRBJ1-3; TRBD1 matches 9 bases. Germline V CDR1 and CDR2: SGHTA, FQGTGA. With V trimmed by 4 bases and J by 4 bases, 5 bases remained unmatched. The CDR3 is 15 amino acids. Full variable domain (outside the CDR3, taken from reference TRBV7-3 and TRBJ1-3): GAGVSQTPSNKVTEKGKYVELRCDPISGHTALYWYRQSLGQGPEFLIYFQGTGAADDSGLPNDRFFAVRPEGSVSTLKIQRTERGDSAVYLCASSSTGGAGNTIYFGEGSWLTVV.

This chain connects TRBV11-2 to TRBJ2-5; no reliable D call. CDR3 length equals 14 residues. V lost 3 bases to trimming and J lost 2 bases, with 10 bases between them. The germline V gene encodes CDR1 SGHAT and CDR2 FQNNGV. The CDR3 DNA follows: TGTGCCAGCAGCTTGACCCACTCGCAAGAGACCCAGTACTTC. Translation: CASSLTHSQETQYF.

The V and J genes are TRBV2 and TRBJ2-7; D possibly matches TRBD1 or TRBD2 (6 bases each). In germline, CDR1 is SNHLY, CDR2 FYNNEI. The CDR3 totals 14 residues. Trimming took 4 bases from V and 5 from J, leaving 15 bases between them. The CDR3 loop is CASSAGAWSNEQYF. The DNA of the CDR3 is TGTGCCAGCAGTGCGGGGGCTTGGTCAAACGAGCAGTACTTC.

The V gene is TRBV18, the J gene TRBJ1-4; maybe TRBD1 (5 bases). The CDR3 is 17 amino acids. CDR1 is KGHSH, CDR2 LQKENI, per germline. Trimming pared 3 bases from V and 3 bases from J, leaving 17 bases between. CDR3 amino acids: CASSPVIGGVANEKLFF. For the CDR3, the DNA is TGTGCCAGCTCACCCGTTATTGGGGGTGTGGCTAATGAAAAACTGTTTTTT. Combining the CDR3 with reference TRBV18 and TRBJ1-4 gives the whole variable domain NAGVMQNPRHLVRRRGQEARLRCSPMKGHSHVYWYRQLPEEGLKFMVYLQKENIIDESGMPKERFSAEFPKEGPSILRIQQVVRGDSAAYFCASSPVIGGVANEKLFFGSGTQLSVL.

V usage is TRBV5-1 and J usage is TRBJ2-7; 8 nucleotides agree with TRBD2. The V segment lost 5 bases and the J segment 0 bases; nucleotides outside the gene matches: 7. The CDR3 spans 15 residues. Germline CDR1 and CDR2: SGHRS and YFSETQ. The CDR3 DNA sequence: TGCGCCAGCAGAGCCCGGGAGGGGGGCTCCTACGAGCAGTACTTC. Protein sequence: CASRAREGGSYEQYF.

The chain uses TRBV7-6 and TRBJ2-7; 9 bases are a match to TRBD1. Trimming cost V 4 bases and J 3 bases; bases outside gene matches: 4. Germline values: CDR1 SGHVS, CDR2 FNYEAQ. CDR3 length equals 14 residues. CDR3 coding DNA: TGTGCCAGCAGCTCCTTGGGACAGGGCTACGAGCAGTACTTC. It encodes CASSSLGQGYEQYF.

The V and J genes are TRBV7-9 and TRBJ1-3, with 7 bases lining up with TRBD1. Per the germline V gene, CDR1 is SEHNR and CDR2 is FQNEAQ (reference sequence). CDR3 size: 16 residues. Trimming at V came to 5 bases and at J to 0 bases, leaving 7 bases not matched to a gene. In nucleotides, the CDR3 is TGTGCCAGCAGCACAACCGGGACAGTCTCTGGAAACACCATATATTTT. It codes for CASSTTGTVSGNTIYF.

The genes are TRBV4-1 and TRBJ2-7; TRBD2 agrees at 11 bases. The length of the CDR3 is 17 residues. Trimming took 0 bases from V and 3 from J; bases not matched to a gene: 7. Germline assignment: CDR1 MGHRA and CDR2 YSYEKL. The CDR3 here is CASSQELAGTSGYEQYF. CDR3 nucleotides: TGCGCCAGCAGCCAAGAATTAGCCGGGACTAGCGGCTACGAGCAGTACTTC.